The 20 T cell receptor beta chains reported below all come from one sample, sequenced in a study of T cell changes during pregnancy in multiple sclerosis. Only in-frame clones appear in the TCRdb table, and some are missing; sequencing was by immunoSEQ multiplex PCR. The sample records roughly 110,000 clones, less than 95% being singletons. The starting material was peripheral blood, obtained before pregnancy. The receptors shown here come from a female donor with multiple sclerosis, enrolled in a pregnancy study.

The chain uses TRBV6-4 and TRBJ1-2; D gene uncertain. The CDR3 totals 15 residues. Germline values: CDR1 MRHNA, CDR2 SNTAGT. The germline V and J ends were trimmed by 7 bases and 4 bases, with 19 bases remaining between them. The CDR3 protein is CASTPNAGISYGYTF. DNA for the CDR3: TGTGCCAGCACCCCCAACGCGGGGATCAGCTATGGCTACACCTTC.

This chain connects TRBV5-6 to TRBJ1-1, with D unclear. The CDR3 extends over 11 amino acids. V dropped 2 bases and J dropped 7 bases, with 6 bases sitting between them. Germline V gene data show CDR1 as SGHDT and CDR2 as YYEEEE. For the CDR3, the DNA is TGTGCCAGCAGCTTCGGTAATGAAGCTTTCTTT. Translated: CASSFGNEAFF.

V gene TRBV5-6 combines with J gene TRBJ1-1; D call uncertain. V was trimmed by 0 bases and J by 7 bases, leaving 22 bases between them. The germline V gene encodes CDR1 SGHDT and CDR2 YYEEEE. The length of the CDR3 is 17 residues. The CDR3 here is CASSLAYGWQGESEAFF. The CDR3 DNA reads TGTGCCAGCAGCTTGGCCTATGGTTGGCAAGGAGAAAGTGAAGCTTTCTTT.

The chain is built from TRBV6-4 and TRBJ2-1; D remains ambiguous. Germline V gene sequence: CDR1 MRHNA, CDR2 SNTAGT. V was shortened by 5 bases and J by 4 bases, with 9 bases between the two germline ends. The CDR3 loop spans 13 amino acids. The CDR3 DNA reads as TGTGCCAGCAGTCCCGGTAGTTACAATGAGCAGTTCTTC. Its translation: CASSPGSYNEQFF.

V gene TRBV28 combines with J gene TRBJ1-4; the D is unclear. Germline CDR1 and CDR2: MDHEN and SYDVKM. Trimming took 5 bases from V and 6 from J, leaving 19 bases between them. The CDR3 runs to 16 residues. The CDR3 loop reads CASSPKGALGDEKLFF. CDR3 in DNA: TGTGCCAGCAGTCCTAAGGGAGCGTTGGGAGATGAAAAACTGTTTTTT.

This rearrangement joins TRBV6-1 to TRBJ1-4; D gene uncertain. The V and J ends lost 0 bases and 8 bases respectively, with 10 bases between them. The length of the CDR3 is 14 residues. Per the germline V gene, CDR1 is MNHNS and CDR2 is SASEGT. The chain's CDR3 is CASSEAASREKLFF. The CDR3 nucleotides read TGTGCCAGCAGTGAAGCAGCTTCACGGGAAAAACTGTTTTTT.

The chain joins TRBV11-2 to TRBJ1-1, with D possibly being TRBD1 (6 bases). Trimming shortened V by 5 bases and J by 1 base, and 8 bases separated the two germline ends. The CDR3 has 13 residues. The V gene's germline CDR1 is SGHAT and CDR2 FQNNGV. The CDR3 spells CASSRTENTEAFF. The CDR3 DNA sequence: TGTGCCAGCAGCCGGACAGAGAACACTGAAGCTTTCTTT. Supplemented by reference TRBV11-2 and TRBJ1-1, the full variable domain reads EAGVAQSPRYKIIEKRQSVAFWCNPISGHATLYWYQQILGQGPKLLIQFQNNGVVDDSQLPKDRFSAERLKGVDSTLKIQPAKLEDSAVYLCASSRTENTEAFFGQGTRLTVV.

J is TRBJ2-7 and V is TRBV21-1; TRBD1 is the table's D call, not checked against the DNA. TRBV21-1 is flagged as a pseudogene. The CDR3 spans 15 residues. The CDR3 region has the DNA TGTGCCAGCAGCACTCGACAGGGTCCTTCCTACGAGCAGTACTTC. Amino acids: CASSTRQGPSYEQYF.

The chain employs TRBV18 and TRBJ1-1; D might be TRBD1 (5 bases). Trimming cost V 2 bases and J 1 base, with 11 bases left between them. This CDR3 spans 15 amino acids. Germline CDR1 and CDR2: KGHSH and LQKENI. The CDR3 here is CASSPGAGRNTEAFF. Here the CDR3 DNA reads TGTGCCAGCTCACCAGGGGCAGGGCGGAACACTGAAGCTTTCTTT. Full variable domain (missing parts from reference TRBV18 and TRBJ1-1): NAGVMQNPRHLVRRRGQEARLRCSPMKGHSHVYWYRQLPEEGLKFMVYLQKENIIDESGMPKERFSAEFPKEGPSILRIQQVVRGDSAAYFCASSPGAGRNTEAFFGQGTRLTVV.

The gene calls are TRBV19 and TRBJ2-6, with a tentative D call TRBD1 (5 bases). Germline V CDR1 and CDR2: LNHDA, SQIVND (reference sequence). The ends were cut back, 1 base at V and 8 bases at J, with 18 bases in the middle. The CDR3 is made up of 17 amino acids. The CDR3 nucleotides are TGTGCCAGTAGTATAGGCGATACAGGCTTTCTCACCAACGTCCTGACTTTC. This translates into CASSIGDTGFLTNVLTF.

The chain's CDR3 is CASRRQGYYGYTF. As DNA, the CDR3 is TGTGCCAGCAGACGACAGGGTTACTATGGCTACACCTTC. The chain uses TRBV6-5 and TRBJ1-2; TRBD1 aligns across 7 bases. Germline values: CDR1 MNHEY, CDR2 SVGAGI. The CDR3 is 13 amino acids. Germline trimming cut 6 bases from V and 3 bases from J; bases unmatched to any gene: 4.

The chain joins TRBV19 to TRBJ2-3; 9 bases agree with TRBD2. Germline assignment: CDR1 LNHDA and CDR2 SQIVND (reference sequence). The CDR3 is 17 amino acids. The V gene end was trimmed by 3 bases and the J gene end by 3 bases; junction bases not matched to a gene: 10. In DNA form, the CDR3 reads TGTGCCAGTAGTATTTATCCCCAGCGGGGGGTGACAGATACGCAGTATTTT. Translation: CASSIYPQRGVTDTQYF.

On this clone itself: The junction and the germline gene differ at one end; a read error may be behind it. The chain links TRBV5-8 to TRBJ2-3; 9 bases line up with TRBD2. The CDR3 consists of 14 residues. The germline V gene has CDR1 SGHTS and CDR2 YDEGEE. The CDR3 DNA follows: TGTACCAGCAGCACGACTAGCGGAACAGATACGCAGTATTTT. Translated, it gives CTSSTTSGTDTQYF.

This sequence joins TRBV11-2 and TRBJ2-3, with 10 bases lining up with TRBD2. The CDR3 totals 15 residues. The germline CDR1 and CDR2 sequences are SGHAT and FQNNGV. After removal of 3 bases from V and 2 bases from J, the junction contained 2 bases not matched to a gene. CDR3 sequence (DNA): TGTGCCAGCAGCTTCGGGACTAGCGACACAGATACGCAGTATTTT. This translates into CASSFGTSDTDTQYF.

The rearrangement links TRBV6-5 to TRBJ1-5; tentatively, D is TRBD1 (5 bases). The CDR3 runs 13 residues. Deletions cut 2 bases from V and 6 bases from J, with 8 bases between. CDR1 MNHEY and CDR2 SVGAGI come from the germline V gene. CDR3 amino acids: CASSYGGGQPQHF. DNA of the CDR3: TGTGCCAGCAGTTACGGGGGAGGTCAGCCCCAGCATTTT.

This chain joins TRBV6-5 and TRBJ2-4; 8 bases align to TRBD2. This CDR3 spans 16 amino acids. Germline lookup yields CDR1 MNHEY and CDR2 SVGAGI. V lost 2 bases, J lost 9 bases, and 12 bases stayed unmatched. This chain's CDR3 is CASSYGAGGSYGIQYF. CDR3 sequence (DNA): TGTGCCAGCAGTTACGGGGCGGGGGGAAGTTACGGCATTCAGTACTTC.

With respect to this clone: Other DNA sequences in this specimen translate into the identical CDR3. The CDR3 nucleotides read TGTGCCAGCAGGAAGGGGCAGCAAGCTAACTATGGCTACACCTTC. Residues: CASRKGQQANYGYTF. The genes are TRBV2 and TRBJ1-2, with D perhaps TRBD1 (5 bases). Germline lookup yields CDR1 SNHLY and CDR2 FYNNEI. The CDR3 has 15 residues. V dropped 6 bases and J dropped 0 bases, with 14 bases sitting between them.

The CDR3 protein is CASSYPGQGREQYF. In DNA, the CDR3 is TGTGCCAGCAGCTACCCAGGACAGGGACGCGAGCAGTACTTC. The V and J genes are TRBV7-2 and TRBJ2-7; the match to TRBD1 covers 8 bases. Trimming removed 4 bases from V and 6 bases from J; junction bases left unmatched: 8. This CDR3 is built from 14 residues. CDR1 is SGHTA and CDR2 is FQGNSA in the germline V gene.

This clone appeared once. The chain couples TRBV6-6 to TRBJ2-2; maybe TRBD2 (6 bases). Trimming cost V 6 bases and J 1 base, with 12 bases left between them. The CDR3 length is 15 residues. Germline V CDR1 and CDR2: MNHNY, SVGAGI (reference sequence). The CDR3 DNA follows: TGTGCCAGCAGGGACCAGGGACTGAACACCGGGGAGCTGTTTTTT. This sequence encodes CASRDQGLNTGELFF.

The rearrangement links TRBV10-3 to TRBJ2-5; no clear D gene. V was clipped by 0 bases and J by 5 bases, with 4 bases between them. Germline V gene sequence: CDR1 ENHRY, CDR2 SYGVKD. The CDR3 totals 12 residues. Written as DNA, the CDR3 is TGTGCCATCAGTGAGTCTGAGGAGACCCAGTACTTC. Translated, it gives CAISESEETQYF.